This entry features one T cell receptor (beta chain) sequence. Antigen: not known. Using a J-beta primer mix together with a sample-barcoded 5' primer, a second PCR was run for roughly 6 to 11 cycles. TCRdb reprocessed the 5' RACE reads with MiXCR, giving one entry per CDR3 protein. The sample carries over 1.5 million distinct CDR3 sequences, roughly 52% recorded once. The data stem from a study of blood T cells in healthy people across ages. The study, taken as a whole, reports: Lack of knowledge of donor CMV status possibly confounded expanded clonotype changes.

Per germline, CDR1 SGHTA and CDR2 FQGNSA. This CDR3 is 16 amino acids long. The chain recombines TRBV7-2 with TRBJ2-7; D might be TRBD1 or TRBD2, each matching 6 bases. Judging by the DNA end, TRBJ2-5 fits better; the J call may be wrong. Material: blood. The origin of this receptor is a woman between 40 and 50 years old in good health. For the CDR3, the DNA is TGTGCCAGCAGCTTAGATACAGGGAGGTTTCGGGAGACCCAGTACTTC. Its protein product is CASSLDTGRFRETQYF.